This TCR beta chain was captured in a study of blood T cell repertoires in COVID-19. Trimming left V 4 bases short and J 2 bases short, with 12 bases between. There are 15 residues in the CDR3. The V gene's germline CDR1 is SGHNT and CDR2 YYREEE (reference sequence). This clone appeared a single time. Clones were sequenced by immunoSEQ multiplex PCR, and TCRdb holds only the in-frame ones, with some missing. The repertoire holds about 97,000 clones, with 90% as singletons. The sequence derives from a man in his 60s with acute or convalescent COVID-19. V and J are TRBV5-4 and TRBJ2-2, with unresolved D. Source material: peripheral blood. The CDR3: CASSPDTLNTGELFF. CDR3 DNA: TGTGCCAGCAGCCCCGACACCTTAAACACCGGGGAGCTGTTTTTT.